This T cell receptor beta chain was recovered during a study of blood T cell repertoires in COVID-19. From germline, CDR1 is MNHNS and CDR2 SASEGT. V was clipped by 0 bases and J by 4 bases, with 13 bases between them. CDR3 size: 16 residues. Profiled with immunoSEQ multiplex PCR; TCRdb holds only in-frame clones, not every one. The sample lists around 220,000 clones; 75% to 95% were seen once. The V and J genes are TRBV6-1 and TRBJ1-3; D gene uncertain. The clonotype comes from a woman under 30 who had recovered from COVID-19. Sequenced material: PBMCs or T cells enriched from blood (not recorded which). CDR3: CASSEAEPSRGNTIYF. As DNA, the CDR3 is TGTGCCAGCAGTGAAGCTGAGCCCTCCCGAGGAAACACCATATATTTT.